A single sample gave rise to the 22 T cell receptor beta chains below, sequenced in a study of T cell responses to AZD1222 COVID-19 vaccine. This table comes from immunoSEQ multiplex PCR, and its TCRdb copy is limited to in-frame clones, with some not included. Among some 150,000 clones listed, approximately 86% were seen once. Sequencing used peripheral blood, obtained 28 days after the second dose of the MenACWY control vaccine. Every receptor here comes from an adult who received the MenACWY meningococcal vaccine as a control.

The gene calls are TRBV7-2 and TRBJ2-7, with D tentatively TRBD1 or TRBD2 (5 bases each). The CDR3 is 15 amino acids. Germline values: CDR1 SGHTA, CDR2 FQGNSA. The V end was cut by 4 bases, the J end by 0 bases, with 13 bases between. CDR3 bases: TGTGCCAGCAGCTACCGGGACCTGAGCTCCTACGAGCAGTACTTC. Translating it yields CASSYRDLSSYEQYF.

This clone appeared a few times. The DNA for the CDR3 is TGCGCCAGCAGCTTGACACTAGCGGCGAACACCGGGGAGCTGTTTTTT. Its protein is CASSLTLAANTGELFF. The V gene is TRBV5-1, the J gene TRBJ2-2, with 8 bases fitting TRBD2. The CDR3 covers 16 residues. Trimming at V came to 1 base and at J to 0 bases, leaving 2 bases not matched to a gene. Germline lookup yields CDR1 SGHRS and CDR2 YFSETQ.

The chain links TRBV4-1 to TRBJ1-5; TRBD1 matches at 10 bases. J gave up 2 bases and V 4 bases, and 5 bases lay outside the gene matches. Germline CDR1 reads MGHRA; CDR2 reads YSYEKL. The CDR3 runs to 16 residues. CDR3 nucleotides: TGCGCCAGCAGCCCCAGGACAGGGGGAGGCAATCAGCCCCAGCATTTT. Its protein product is CASSPRTGGGNQPQHF.

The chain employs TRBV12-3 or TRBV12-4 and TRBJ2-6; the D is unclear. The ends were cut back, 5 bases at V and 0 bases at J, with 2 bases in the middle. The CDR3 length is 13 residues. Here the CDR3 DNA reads TGTGCCAGCAGTCCCTCTGGGGCCAACGTCCTGACTTTC. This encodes CASSPSGANVLTF.

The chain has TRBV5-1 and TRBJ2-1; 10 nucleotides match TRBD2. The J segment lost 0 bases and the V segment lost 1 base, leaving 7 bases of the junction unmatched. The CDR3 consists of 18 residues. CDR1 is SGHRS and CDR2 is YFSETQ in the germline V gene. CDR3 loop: CASSLWTSGRASYNEQFF. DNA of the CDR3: TGCGCCAGCAGCTTGTGGACGAGCGGGAGGGCCTCCTACAATGAGCAGTTCTTC.

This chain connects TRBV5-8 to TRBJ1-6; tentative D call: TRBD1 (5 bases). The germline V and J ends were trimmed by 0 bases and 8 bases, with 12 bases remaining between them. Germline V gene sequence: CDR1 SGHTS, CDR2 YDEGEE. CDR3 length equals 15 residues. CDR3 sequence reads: CASSLAGTGDSPLHF. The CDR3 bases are TGTGCCAGCAGCTTGGCCGGGACCGGGGATTCACCCCTCCACTTT. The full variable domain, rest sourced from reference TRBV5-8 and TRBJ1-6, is EAGVTQSPTHLIKTRGQQATLRCSPISGHTSVYWYQQALGLGLQFLLWYDEGEERNRGNFPPRFSGRQFPNYSSELNVNALELEDSALYLCASSLAGTGDSPLHFGNGTRLTVT.

This chain's CDR3 is CASSGTTGEGETQYF. DNA for the CDR3: TGTGCCAGCAGCGGAACGACAGGGGAAGGGGAGACCCAGTACTTC. The chain employs TRBV11-2 and TRBJ2-5; 8 nucleotides align to TRBD1. After removal of 5 bases from V and 5 bases from J, the junction contained 10 bases not matched to a gene. Germline CDR1 and CDR2: SGHAT and FQNNGV. This CDR3 spans 15 amino acids.

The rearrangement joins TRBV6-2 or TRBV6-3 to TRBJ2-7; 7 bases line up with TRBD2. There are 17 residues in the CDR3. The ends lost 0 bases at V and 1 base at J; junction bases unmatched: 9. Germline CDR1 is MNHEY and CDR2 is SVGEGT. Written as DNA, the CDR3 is TGTGCCAGCAGTTACTCGTATGTGGGAGGGCCATCCTACGAGCAGTACTTC. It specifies CASSYSYVGGPSYEQYF.

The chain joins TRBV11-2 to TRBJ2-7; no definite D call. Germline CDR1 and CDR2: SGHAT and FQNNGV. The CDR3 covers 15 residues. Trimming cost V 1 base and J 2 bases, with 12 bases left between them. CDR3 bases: TGTGCCAGCAGCTTAGTCTTCGACGCTGCCTACGAGCAGTACTTC. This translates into CASSLVFDAAYEQYF.

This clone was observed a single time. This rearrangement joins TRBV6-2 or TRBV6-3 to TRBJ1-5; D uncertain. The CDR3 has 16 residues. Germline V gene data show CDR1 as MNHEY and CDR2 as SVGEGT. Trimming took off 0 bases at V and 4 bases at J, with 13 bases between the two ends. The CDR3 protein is CASSYSGGKKNQPQHF. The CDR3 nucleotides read TGTGCCAGCAGTTACTCAGGTGGGAAGAAGAATCAGCCCCAGCATTTT.

CDR3 nucleotide sequence: TGTGCCAGCATCGGGACGTCCTACAATCAGCCCCAGCATTTT. The encoded protein is CASIGTSYNQPQHF. The chain links TRBV6-6 to TRBJ1-5, with a tentative D call TRBD1 (5 bases). The CDR3 is made up of 14 amino acids. V was clipped by 7 bases and J by 3 bases, with 13 bases between them. CDR1 is MNHNY, CDR2 SVGAGI, per germline (reference sequence).

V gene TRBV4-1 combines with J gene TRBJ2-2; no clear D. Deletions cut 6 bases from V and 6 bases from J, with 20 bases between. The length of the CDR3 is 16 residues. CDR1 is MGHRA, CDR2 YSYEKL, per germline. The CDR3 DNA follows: TGCGCCAGCAGTACGGGCCGTTTAGTGAGAGCCGGGGAGCTGTTTTTT. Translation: CASSTGRLVRAGELFF.

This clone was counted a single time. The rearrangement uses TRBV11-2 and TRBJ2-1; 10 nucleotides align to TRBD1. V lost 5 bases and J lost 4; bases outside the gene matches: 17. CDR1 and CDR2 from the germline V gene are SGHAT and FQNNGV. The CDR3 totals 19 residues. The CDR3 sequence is CASSLPLQDRGRTYNEQFF. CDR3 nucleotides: TGTGCCAGCAGCCTACCCCTCCAGGACAGGGGGAGGACTTACAATGAGCAGTTCTTC.

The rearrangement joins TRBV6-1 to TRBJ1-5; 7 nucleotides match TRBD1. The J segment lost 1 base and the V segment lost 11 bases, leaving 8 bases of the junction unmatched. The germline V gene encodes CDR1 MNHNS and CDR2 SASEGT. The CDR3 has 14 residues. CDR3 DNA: TGTGCCGGATCGACAGGGACCAGCAATCAGCCCCAGCATTTT. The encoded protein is CAGSTGTSNQPQHF.

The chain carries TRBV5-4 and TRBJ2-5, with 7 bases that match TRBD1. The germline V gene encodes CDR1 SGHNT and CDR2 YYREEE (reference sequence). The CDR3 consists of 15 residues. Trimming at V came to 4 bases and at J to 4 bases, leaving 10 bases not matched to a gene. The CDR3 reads CASSHSKTGRETQYF. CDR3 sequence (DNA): TGTGCCAGCAGCCACTCGAAGACAGGGAGAGAGACCCAGTACTTC.

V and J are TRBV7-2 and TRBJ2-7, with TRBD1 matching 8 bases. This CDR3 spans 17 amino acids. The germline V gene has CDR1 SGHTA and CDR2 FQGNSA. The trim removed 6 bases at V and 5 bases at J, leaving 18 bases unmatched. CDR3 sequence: CASRGRSPGTGIDEQYF. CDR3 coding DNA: TGTGCCAGCAGGGGACGTTCACCCGGGACAGGTATCGACGAGCAGTACTTC.

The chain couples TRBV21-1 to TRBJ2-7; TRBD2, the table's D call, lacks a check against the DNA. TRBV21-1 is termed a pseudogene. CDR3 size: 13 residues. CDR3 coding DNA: TGTGCCAGCAGCAAGTTAAAAAATTACGAGCAGTACTTC. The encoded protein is CASSKLKNYEQYF.

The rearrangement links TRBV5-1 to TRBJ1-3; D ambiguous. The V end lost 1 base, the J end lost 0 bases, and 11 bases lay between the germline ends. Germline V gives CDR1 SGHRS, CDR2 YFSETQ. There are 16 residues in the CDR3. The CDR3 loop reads CASSLYYSSSGNTIYF. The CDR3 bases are TGCGCCAGCAGCTTGTACTACTCGAGCTCTGGAAACACCATATATTTT. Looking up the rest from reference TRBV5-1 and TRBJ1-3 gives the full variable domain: KAGVTQTPRYLIKTRGQQVTLSCSPISGHRSVSWYQQTPGQGLQFLFEYFSETQRNKGNFPGRFSGRQFSNSRSEMNVSTLELGDSALYLCASSLYYSSSGNTIYFGEGSWLTVV.

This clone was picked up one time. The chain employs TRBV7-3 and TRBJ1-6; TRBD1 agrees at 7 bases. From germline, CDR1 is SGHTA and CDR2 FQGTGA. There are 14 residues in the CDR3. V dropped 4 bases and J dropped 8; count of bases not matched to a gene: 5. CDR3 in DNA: TGTGCCAGCAGCTCGACAGGGACTGATTCACCCCTCCACTTT. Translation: CASSSTGTDSPLHF.

CDR3: CASSVGGSTYNSPLHF. CDR3 DNA: TGTGCCAGTAGTGTGGGGGGGAGCACCTATAATTCACCCCTCCACTTT. This chain uses TRBV19 with TRBJ1-6, with TRBD1 as a possible D gene (5 bases). CDR3 length: 16 amino acids. CDR1 and CDR2 (germline): LNHDA, SQIVND (reference sequence). V gave up 5 bases and J gave up 2 bases, with 13 bases separating them.

CDR3 amino acids: CASSPELAGADTQYF. The CDR3 DNA follows: TGCGCCAGCAGCCCGGAACTAGCTGGGGCAGATACGCAGTATTTT. The rearrangement joins TRBV5-1 to TRBJ2-3; a possible D gene is TRBD2 (6 bases). Trimming shortened V by 4 bases and J by 4 bases, and 16 bases separated the two germline ends. CDR1 is SGHRS, CDR2 YFSETQ, per germline. This CDR3 is 15 amino acids long.

The CDR3 nucleotides are TGTGCCAGCAGTGAACAGCTGGCGTATACCTTC. It encodes CASSEQLAYTF. J is TRBJ1-2 and V is TRBV2; no firm D call. The CDR3 consists of 11 residues. Germline V gene data show CDR1 as SNHLY and CDR2 as FYNNEI. V lost 2 bases and J lost 14, with 12 bases in between.